The clone carrying this TCR beta chain was observed a few times. Antigen unknown. This sample was taken from a study of T cells after yellow fever vaccination. Points from the study as a whole: Repertoires obtained by FACS sorting could include abundant clonotypes that entered as contaminants from the bulk population. Post-booster repertoires contained most primary-vaccination clones again (about 95% CD4, about 88% CD8). Few clonotypes appeared in both CD4 and CD8 compartments.

Trimming took 8 bases from V and 4 from J; bases not matched to a gene: 11. The CDR3 spans 15 residues. Germline V gene data show CDR1 as LNHDA and CDR2 as SQIVND (reference sequence). In making TCR cDNA, 5'RACE template switching added a universal primer site and UMIs to it. MiXCR, run by TCRdb on the 5' RACE reads, gives a single entry per CDR3 protein. The sample records hundreds of thousands of distinct CDR3 sequences, roughly 8.7% being singletons. The source of this sequence is a man between 18 and 29 years old who received the YFV17D yellow fever vaccine. The input for sequencing was PBMCs, taken on the day of the first yellow fever vaccination. V usage is TRBV19 and J usage is TRBJ2-5; TRBD1 matches at 9 bases. The CDR3 here is CASHRAGQGVETQYF. In nucleotides, the CDR3 is TGTGCCAGTCATCGGGCGGGACAGGGTGTAGAGACCCAGTACTTC.